The 2 T cell receptor beta chains below all came from one sample that was sequenced in a study of blood T cells in healthy people across ages. Combining a sample-barcoded 5' primer with a J-beta primer mix, a second PCR ran for roughly 6 to 11 cycles. TCRdb processed the 5' RACE reads anew with MiXCR; each CDR3 protein has one entry. The data contain about 1 million distinct CDR3 sequences, more than 35% of them singletons. Sequenced: blood. These receptors originate from a woman in her sixties in good health.

The V and J genes are TRBV20-1 and TRBJ2-7; D might be TRBD1 or TRBD2, each matching 5 bases. CDR1 DFQATT and CDR2 SNEGSKA come from the germline V gene (reference sequence). Trimming took off 3 bases at V and 2 bases at J, with 20 bases between the two ends. The CDR3 covers 16 residues. Here the CDR3 reads CSARGPAAGRAYEQYF. The CDR3 nucleotides are TGCAGTGCTAGGGGGCCAGCGGCAGGTCGGGCCTACGAGCAGTACTTC.

The chain employs TRBV12-3 or TRBV12-4 and TRBJ2-1, with a tentative D call TRBD2 (6 bases). The CDR3 loop spans 14 amino acids. Trimming removed 5 bases at V and 12 bases at J, with 20 bases between. The CDR3 protein is CASSTTGESHGQFF. The CDR3, as DNA: TGTGCCAGCAGTACGACGGGGGAATCGCATGGGCAGTTCTTC.